Shown below are 18 T cell receptor beta chains from a single sample sequenced in a study of T cell changes during pregnancy in multiple sclerosis. Sequencing was performed with immunoSEQ multiplex PCR; in TCRdb, only in-frame clones are kept and a portion is missing. Among some 20,000 clones, 85% to 90% were seen once, and the ten largest hold 5.3%. Sequenced material: CD8+ T cells from peripheral blood mononuclear cells, taken in the second trimester of pregnancy. The receptor source for this set is a female donor in good health, enrolled as a control in a pregnancy study.

V gene TRBV9 combines with J gene TRBJ2-7, with D possibly TRBD1 on 5 matching bases. Between the trimmed V and J ends, which lost 4 bases and 3 bases, there was a span of 14 bases. The CDR3 contains 14 residues. The germline gives CDR1 SGDLS, CDR2 YYNGEE. The CDR3, as DNA: TGTGCCAGCAGCCCCCTGGACACTTTCTACGAGCAGTACTTC. This encodes CASSPLDTFYEQYF.

The chain combines TRBV28 with TRBJ2-7, with 10 positions matching TRBD2. The germline CDR1 and CDR2 sequences are MDHEN and SYDVKM. The junction had 8 bases not matched to a gene; V was cut back by 6 bases and J by 0 bases. The CDR3 is 16 amino acids. Here the CDR3 DNA reads TGTGCCAGCAGCCCCCTGGCTAGCGGGAGCTCCTACGAGCAGTACTTC. This translates into CASSPLASGSSYEQYF.

J is TRBJ2-7 and V is TRBV6-1; 7 bases fit TRBD1. J gave up 5 bases and V 3 bases, and 13 bases lay outside the gene matches. This CDR3 is built from 16 residues. Germline lookup yields CDR1 MNHNS and CDR2 SASEGT. The CDR3 DNA follows: TGTGCCAGCAGTGAGTTCACAGGGGTACGGAACAACGAGCAGTACTTC. This translates into CASSEFTGVRNNEQYF.

The chain has TRBV6-1 and TRBJ2-3, with D perhaps TRBD1 (6 bases). Trimming pared 1 base from V and 2 bases from J, leaving 10 bases between. This CDR3 is built from 15 residues. The germline CDR1 and CDR2 sequences are MNHNS and SASEGT. This CDR3 is CASSEGTAVTDTQYF. The CDR3 DNA follows: TGTGCCAGCAGTGAAGGGACAGCAGTCACAGATACGCAGTATTTT.

In its sample, this clone ranks as medium-sized. The chain carries TRBV28 and TRBJ1-4; D is unclear. The CDR3 has 15 amino acids. Germline V gene sequence: CDR1 MDHEN, CDR2 SYDVKM. V lost 7 bases to trimming and J lost 0 bases, with 12 bases between them. The CDR3 DNA is TGTGCCAGCACCCGTCTCGCAGCAACTAATGAAAAACTGTTTTTT. Protein: CASTRLAATNEKLFF.

The V gene is TRBV10-3, the J gene TRBJ2-3, with 8 bases fitting TRBD2. The CDR3 is 15 amino acids. Trimming removed 6 bases from V and 0 bases from J; junction bases left unmatched: 5. CDR1 and CDR2 (germline): ENHRY, SYGVKD. The CDR3 DNA reads as TGTGCCATCAGCCTTAGCGGGGCCAGCACAGATACGCAGTATTTT. Protein: CAISLSGASTDTQYF.

The V gene is TRBV7-9, the J gene TRBJ2-5; 9 positions match TRBD2. The CDR3 extends over 13 amino acids. With 8 bases clipped from V and 4 bases from J, the junction kept 5 bases outside the gene matches. In germline, CDR1 is SEHNR, CDR2 FQNEAQ (reference sequence). The CDR3 spells CASGTSITETQYF. In DNA, the CDR3 is TGTGCCAGCGGGACTAGCATAACAGAGACCCAGTACTTC.

The J gene is TRBJ2-7, the V gene TRBV7-2, with D perhaps TRBD2 (5 bases). The germline V and J ends were trimmed by 4 bases and 1 base, with 20 bases remaining between them. The CDR3 contains 17 residues. The germline CDR1 and CDR2 sequences are SGHTA and FQGNSA. The CDR3 DNA reads TGTGCCAGCAGCTCCACCCCCGGACTCCCACTTTCCTACGAGCAGTACTTC. Encoded protein: CASSSTPGLPLSYEQYF. The full variable domain, with the rest looked up from reference TRBV7-2 and TRBJ2-7, is GAGVSQSPSNKVTEKGKDVELRCDPISGHTALYWYRQSLGQGLEFLIYFQGNSAPDKSGLPSDRFSAERTGGSVSTLTIQRTQQEDSAVYLCASSSTPGLPLSYEQYFGPGTRLTVT.

A remark on this clone: One end of the junction varies from germline; a read error may be responsible. The rearrangement uses TRBV7-7 and TRBJ2-1; 10 bases align to TRBD2. CDR3 length equals 15 residues. Germline V gives CDR1 SSHAT, CDR2 FNYEAQ (reference sequence). The CDR3 reads CASSSGTSAYNEQFF. In DNA form, the CDR3 reads TGTGCTAGCAGCTCCGGGACTAGCGCATACAATGAGCAGTTCTTC.

V gene TRBV30 combines with J gene TRBJ2-2; 10 bases align to TRBD2. The CDR3 is 14 residues long. CDR1 and CDR2 (germline): GTSNPN, SVGIG (reference sequence). CDR3 nucleotide sequence: TGTGCGATGGAACCAGCGGGAGGGGCCGGGGAGCTGTTTTTT. Protein product: CAMEPAGGAGELFF.

The count of this clone is one. V and J are TRBV5-1 and TRBJ2-7, with D maybe TRBD1 (5 bases). The CDR3 consists of 13 residues. Trimming removed 0 bases at V and 7 bases at J, with 11 bases between. Germline CDR1 SGHRS, CDR2 YFSETQ. CDR3 sequence reads: CASSLEGSWEQYF. For the CDR3, the DNA is TGCGCCAGCAGCTTGGAGGGGTCATGGGAGCAGTACTTC.

V usage is TRBV27 and J usage is TRBJ2-1; 9 bases are shared with TRBD2. With V trimmed by 6 bases and J by 6 bases, 9 bases remained unmatched. The CDR3 covers 15 residues. Germline-derived CDR1 and CDR2 are MNHEY and SMNVEV (reference sequence). The CDR3 DNA follows: TGTGCCAGCAGCCTTAGCGGGAGACTGGTCAATGAGCAGTTCTTC. Residues: CASSLSGRLVNEQFF.

This chain joins TRBV2 and TRBJ2-2, with 8 nucleotides matching TRBD2. CDR1 and CDR2 (germline): SNHLY, FYNNEI. The V segment lost 2 bases and the J segment 4 bases; nucleotides outside the gene matches: 6. CDR3 length equals 16 residues. The CDR3 DNA follows: TGTGCCAGCAGTGAATATGCTAGCGGGCTCACCGGGGAGCTGTTTTTT. It encodes CASSEYASGLTGELFF.

The rearrangement links TRBV9 to TRBJ2-6, with D maybe TRBD2 (6 bases). Germline CDR1 and CDR2: SGDLS and YYNGEE. This CDR3 comprises 17 residues. Trimming pared 0 bases from V and 0 bases from J, leaving 10 bases between. CDR3: CASSVGGVPSGANVLTF. DNA of the CDR3: TGTGCCAGCAGCGTAGGGGGGGTCCCCTCTGGGGCCAACGTCCTGACTTTC.

The rearrangement uses TRBV27 and TRBJ2-3; 11 bases match TRBD2. The CDR3 length is 14 residues. CDR1 is MNHEY and CDR2 is SMNVEV in the germline V gene (reference sequence). J was trimmed by 6 bases and V by 7 bases; bases with no gene match: 6. DNA of the CDR3: TGTGCCAGCAAAACTAGCGGGGGCCGCGATACGCAGTATTTT. Translated: CASKTSGGRDTQYF.

The chain employs TRBV6-4 and TRBJ2-7, with 11 bases fitting TRBD1. The CDR3 contains 14 residues. Germline V gives CDR1 MRHNA, CDR2 SNTAGT. V shed 7 bases and J 2 bases; nucleotides not matched to a gene: 4. The DNA for the CDR3 is TGTGCCAGCATTTGGGACAGGGGGACCTACGAGCAGTACTTC. Amino acids: CASIWDRGTYEQYF.

The rearrangement uses TRBV5-1 and TRBJ1-5; D is ambiguous. The CDR3 has 16 amino acids. The V end was cut by 0 bases, the J end by 2 bases, with 12 bases between. The germline CDR1 and CDR2 sequences are SGHRS and YFSETQ. DNA of the CDR3: TGCGCCAGCAGCTTGGAAGCCCTAAGTGGCAATCAGCCCCAGCATTTT. Its protein product is CASSLEALSGNQPQHF.

This chain links TRBV16 with TRBJ1-2; TRBD1 agrees at 11 bases. Germline CDR1 KGHSY, CDR2 FQNENV. The CDR3 totals 16 residues. V lost 2 bases and J lost 1; bases outside the gene matches: 3. The CDR3: CASSQVDRGLNYGYTF. In DNA form, the CDR3 reads TGTGCCAGCAGCCAAGTGGACAGGGGGCTTAACTATGGCTACACCTTC.